By frequency in the sample, the clone carrying this T cell receptor (beta chain) is medium-sized. Its antigen remains unknown. The V gene lost 2 bases and the J gene lost 2 bases, with 11 bases spanning the gap. This CDR3 region has 15 residues. CDR1 is SGHRS and CDR2 is YFSETQ in the germline V gene. This sample stems from a study of OX40 agonist ivuxolimab in advanced cancers. Study information: With a range of about 23 to 90, age averaged approximately 55 years, and around 80% were male. Therapy given before enrollment (anti-PD-1, anti-PD-L1 or anti-CTLA-4) was allowed, and approximately 40% had some. The study, taken as a whole, reports: Expanded clones were, on average, more numerous among CD8+ T cells than CD4+. Determination of antigen specificity was not performed for the expanded peripheral T cells.

Produced via immunoSEQ multiplex PCR; TCRdb's table is partial and in-frame only. Of more than 45,000 clones in the sample, 80% to 90% were seen once. The sample in question was CD4+ or CD8+ T cells sorted from blood, obtained in a trial of the OX40 agonist ivuxolimab. This chain connects TRBV5-1 to TRBJ1-3; weak D call: TRBD1 (5 bases). The source of this sequence is an adult with an advanced solid tumor such as melanoma, head and neck, liver or kidney cancer. CDR3 sequence: CASSLTTETGNTIYF. The CDR3 nucleotides read TGCGCCAGCAGCTTAACGACAGAAACTGGAAACACCATATATTTT.